This paragraph covers one T cell receptor (beta chain) sequence. This record comes from a study of shared T cell receptors in the human thymus. Sequencing was performed with immunoSEQ multiplex PCR; in TCRdb, only in-frame clones are kept and a portion is missing. The repertoire holds over 350,000 clones, with over 90% as singletons. The sequence came from a human donor. The material sequenced was thymocytes.

CDR3 protein: CASSIQRINNEQFF. DNA for the CDR3: TGTGCCAGTAGTATCCAGCGGATCAACAATGAGCAGTTCTTC. The genes are TRBV19 and TRBJ2-1, with D tentatively TRBD2 (5 bases). CDR3 length: 14 amino acids. V gave up 3 bases and J gave up 5 bases, with 11 bases separating them. Germline CDR1 LNHDA, CDR2 SQIVND (reference sequence).